The 5 T cell receptor beta chains in this list originate from one sample, sequenced in a study of blood T cell repertoires in COVID-19 (TCRdb year 2020). The method behind the library was the immunoSEQ multiplex PCR assay. This immuneACCESS table, as held by TCRdb, lists in-frame sequences with V and J called but not all clones. Of the missing ones, under half trace to an unresolved V gene in checked studies; the others have no known cause. Recorded for this sample are 140,000 or so clones; about three quarters of them occurred a single time. The ten largest make up about 1.8% of the sample. The sample consisted of peripheral blood. These receptors were taken from a woman aged 60-70 years with acute or convalescent COVID-19.

This sequence joins TRBV29-1 and TRBJ2-7, with TRBD2 matching over 14 bases. Germline CDR1 and CDR2: SQVTM and ANQGSEA. Trimming took 4 bases from V and 0 from J; bases not matched to a gene: 2. This CDR3 is built from 15 residues. The CDR3 is CSVGGTSGSSYEQYF. The CDR3 DNA reads TGCAGCGTTGGAGGGACTAGCGGGAGCTCCTACGAGCAGTACTTC.

V and J are TRBV10-2 and TRBJ2-7, with TRBD2 identical over 11 bases. The CDR3 runs 20 residues. Germline lookup yields CDR1 WSHSY and CDR2 SAAADI. V lost 2 bases, J lost 7 bases, and 22 bases stayed unmatched. The CDR3 DNA sequence: TGCGCCAGCAGTGAGCCTCCGACTAGCGGGACAATCCCTGGCTTTCGTGAGCAGTACTTC. Translating it yields CASSEPPTSGTIPGFREQYF.

The rearrangement links TRBV27 to TRBJ2-1, with 8 bases aligning to TRBD2. There are 13 residues in the CDR3. The germline V gene has CDR1 MNHEY and CDR2 SMNVEV (reference sequence). The ends lost 5 bases at V and 10 bases at J; junction bases unmatched: 7. Written as DNA, the CDR3 is TGTGCCAGCAGTGGCGGACTAGCCGGCGAGCAGTTCTTC. Translation gives CASSGGLAGEQFF.

The chain is built from TRBV5-1 and TRBJ1-2; 8 positions agree with TRBD1. The CDR3 contains 15 residues. Germline V gene data show CDR1 as SGHRS and CDR2 as YFSETQ. V was pared by 5 bases and J by 4 bases, with 10 bases of the junction left unmatched. The CDR3 is CASRQGQETFYGYTF. The DNA of the CDR3 is TGCGCCAGCAGGCAGGGACAGGAGACTTTCTATGGCTACACCTTC.

V usage is TRBV28 and J usage is TRBJ1-1, with 7 positions matching TRBD1. With V trimmed by 4 bases and J by 4 bases, 3 bases remained unmatched. The CDR3 has 13 residues. The germline V gene encodes CDR1 MDHEN and CDR2 SYDVKM. The CDR3 DNA sequence: TGTGCCAGCAGTTCTGGACAGGCCACTGAAGCTTTCTTT. This encodes CASSSGQATEAFF.